The subject of this entry is one T cell receptor (beta chain). Its cognate antigen is unknown. The CDR3 loop spans 15 amino acids. V trimming: 2 bases; J trimming: 4 bases; junction bases outside the gene matches: 1. Per germline, CDR1 MNHEY and CDR2 SVGAGI. Sequencing was performed with immunoSEQ multiplex PCR; in TCRdb, only in-frame clones are kept and a portion is missing. The sample lists some 49,000 clones, approximately 90% occurring once. The entry originates in a study of cytomegalovirus exposure and HLA in healthy donors. Study-level results: Most observed TCR sequences were rare, whereas some public TCRs were detected in many donors.

The sample taken for sequencing was PBMCs. This clonotype originated in a man aged 18 to 29 in good health and CMV-seronegative. The chain has TRBV6-5 and TRBJ1-5; 11 bases are a match to TRBD1. The CDR3 here is CASSYGTGGNQPQHF. The CDR3 DNA reads TGTGCCAGCAGTTACGGGACAGGGGGTAATCAGCCCCAGCATTTT.